This T cell receptor beta chain was recorded in a study of cytotoxic CD8 clonotypes in ibrutinib-treated CLL. Study findings and constraints: Baseline-level clonality went beyond age-matched healthy donors and moved in step with circulating CD8+ T-cell counts.

V was clipped by 1 base and J by 5 bases, with 5 bases between them. CDR1 and CDR2 from the germline V gene are SEHNR and FQNEAQ (reference sequence). This CDR3 comprises 12 residues. Generated by immunoSEQ multiplex PCR, the TCRdb table keeps only in-frame clones and is missing some. The sample consists of around 250,000 clones, 70% of them appearing once. As regards this clone: The target antigen is unknown.

The sequence was obtained from a human donor with chronic lymphocytic leukemia. Material: PBMCs, obtained after 24 months of ibrutinib treatment. The rearrangement joins TRBV7-9 to TRBJ2-5; the D is unclear. The CDR3 bases are TGTGCCAGCAGCTTAGTTTCGGAGACCCAGTACTTC. Translating it yields CASSLVSETQYF.